The 4 T cell receptor beta chains in this list originate from one sample, sequenced in a study of T cell responses to AZD1222 COVID-19 vaccine. The table came from immunoSEQ multiplex PCR; TCRdb's copy has only in-frame clones and leaves some out. The profile covers under 95,000 clones, with approximately 89% appearing a single time and around 17% taken by the ten largest. Material: peripheral blood, obtained on day 0 of AZD1222 vaccination. These receptors all stem from an adult in good health.

The rearrangement links TRBV14 to TRBJ2-7, with a weak D call TRBD1 (6 bases). V was pared by 0 bases and J by 13 bases, with 16 bases between. Germline V gives CDR1 SGHDN, CDR2 FVKESK. The CDR3 runs 13 residues. The CDR3 region is CASSQDWGPGLYF. The DNA for the CDR3 is TGTGCCAGCAGCCAAGACTGGGGGCCAGGCTTATACTTC.

This chain joins TRBV20-1 and TRBJ2-5; D not certain. CDR1 and CDR2 (germline): DFQATT, SNEGSKA (reference sequence). Trimming pared 3 bases from V and 5 bases from J, leaving 13 bases between. There are 13 residues in the CDR3. The CDR3 DNA reads TGCAGTGCTAGTTCGAGTCCCGGGGAGACCCAGTACTTC. Its protein product is CSASSSPGETQYF.

The V gene is TRBV5-6, the J gene TRBJ2-3; D call uncertain. The germline gives CDR1 SGHDT, CDR2 YYEEEE. The CDR3 spans 11 residues. V shed 3 bases and J shed 2 bases, with 1 base lying between them. The CDR3 loop reads CASSYTDTQYF. CDR3 nucleotides: TGTGCCAGCAGCTACACAGATACGCAGTATTTT.

The gene calls are TRBV2 and TRBJ1-1; TRBD1 might be the D (6 bases). Per germline, CDR1 SNHLY and CDR2 FYNNEI. Trimming shortened V by 8 bases and J by 5 bases, and 21 bases separated the two germline ends. CDR3 length equals 15 residues. The CDR3 protein is CASLDRLKSWTEAFF. CDR3 bases: TGTGCCAGCCTCGACAGGCTTAAATCGTGGACTGAAGCTTTCTTT.